The 10 T cell receptor beta chains below were found in one sample sequenced in a study of T cells in Graves' hyperthyroidism and ophthalmopathy. Amplification targeted TCR beta CDR3 regions from RNA transcripts. Carried out on the TCR CDR3, a first-round RT-PCR used the HTBI primer set. TCRdb processed the multiplex PCR reads anew with MiXCR; each CDR3 protein has one entry. The sample includes some 800,000 distinct CDR3 sequences, 38% of them seen just once. Sequencing input: blood. The source of these receptors is a man aged 18 to 30 with Graves' hyperthyroidism.

In this sample, this clonotype turned up many times. This rearrangement joins TRBV7-2 to TRBJ1-4; no clear D. Trimming cost V 2 bases and J 7 bases, with 5 bases left between them. The CDR3 length is 12 residues. Germline assignment: CDR1 SGHTA and CDR2 FQGNSA. The CDR3 nucleotides read TGTGCCAGCAGCTTACCGAGTGAAAAACTGTTTTTT. It encodes CASSLPSEKLFF.

CDR3 in DNA: TGTGCCAGCAGCGGGAACAGCGGCCAAGAGACCCAGTACTTC. Protein product: CASSGNSGQETQYF. This sequence joins TRBV9 and TRBJ2-5; weak D call: TRBD2 (5 bases). This CDR3 contains 14 residues. From germline, CDR1 is SGDLS and CDR2 YYNGEE. Trimming took off 3 bases at V and 1 base at J, with 10 bases between the two ends.

Many counts were recorded for this clonotype. The gene calls are TRBV12-3 or TRBV12-4 and TRBJ1-1; 11 bases are shared with TRBD1. With 5 bases clipped from V and 0 bases from J, the junction kept 5 bases outside the gene matches. This CDR3 has 16 amino acids. This CDR3 is CASSPWDRGMNTEAFF. CDR3 in DNA: TGTGCCAGCAGTCCCTGGGACAGGGGGATGAACACTGAAGCTTTCTTT.

With regard to this clonotype: Germline is not matched at one junction end, which may reflect a read error. CDR3 protein: CASSQEGGTGRF. In nucleotides, the CDR3 is TGTGCCAGCAGCCAAGAAGGAGGCACAGGGCGCTTC. The J gene is TRBJ2-5, the V gene TRBV3-1; TRBD1 might be the D (6 bases). CDR3 size: 12 residues. Germline V lookup: CDR1 LGHDT, CDR2 YNNKEL (reference sequence).

This clonotype was detected ten times or more. The V and J genes are TRBV10-3 and TRBJ1-1; possible D gene TRBD1, 6 bases. Trimming shortened V by 6 bases and J by 7 bases, and 12 bases separated the two germline ends. The CDR3 has 12 amino acids. Per germline, CDR1 ENHRY and CDR2 SYGVKD. The CDR3 nucleotides are TGTGCCATCAGCCCGGGACAATTTGAAGCTTTCTTT. Its translation is CAISPGQFEAFF.

This clonotype was seen only a few times. The chain couples TRBV7-9 to TRBJ1-1; D is possibly TRBD1 (6 bases). Trimming left V 1 base short and J 4 bases short, with 10 bases between. Germline V gene lookup returns CDR1 SEHNR and CDR2 FQNEAQ (reference sequence). The CDR3 runs 14 residues. For the CDR3, the DNA is TGTGCCAGCAGCTTAGAAGAGGGGGGCACTGAAGCTTTCTTT. Encoded protein: CASSLEEGGTEAFF. Full variable domain (missing parts from reference TRBV7-9 and TRBJ1-1): DTGVSQNPRHKITKRGQNVTFRCDPISEHNRLYWYRQTLGQGPEFLTYFQNEAQLEKSRLLSDRFSAERPKGSFSTLEIQRTEQGDSAMYLCASSLEEGGTEAFFGQGTRLTVV.

This chain connects TRBV2 to TRBJ2-1; 10 positions agree with TRBD2. The junction had 5 bases not matched to a gene; V was cut back by 5 bases and J by 4 bases. The germline V gene encodes CDR1 SNHLY and CDR2 FYNNEI. There are 15 residues in the CDR3. CDR3 amino acids: CASSPTSGEYNEQFF. The CDR3 DNA is TGTGCCAGCAGTCCCACTAGCGGGGAATACAATGAGCAGTTCTTC.

The chain joins TRBV12-3 or TRBV12-4 to TRBJ1-5; D may be TRBD1 (6 bases). This CDR3 has 12 residues. Trimming cost V 5 bases and J 9 bases, with 11 bases left between them. The CDR3 DNA reads TGTGCCAGCAGTCCAGGGGACCGGCCCCAGCATTTT. It translates to CASSPGDRPQHF.

This clonotype has just a few counts. This chain links TRBV19 with TRBJ1-5; a possible D gene is TRBD1 (5 bases). CDR3 size: 18 residues. Germline CDR1 and CDR2: LNHDA and SQIVND (reference sequence). Trimming took off 1 base at V and 0 bases at J, with 16 bases between the two ends. The CDR3 coding sequence is TGTGCCAGTAGTATAGTCTCGAGAGGCAGGGATAGCAATCAGCCCCAGCATTTT. The encoded protein is CASSIVSRGRDSNQPQHF.

This clonotype was counted once. The rearrangement links TRBV6-2 or TRBV6-3 to TRBJ1-2; no clear D gene. This CDR3 contains 14 residues. The V end was cut by 5 bases, the J end by 8 bases, with 18 bases between. Germline CDR1 MNHEY, CDR2 SVGEGT. CDR3 bases: TGTGCCAGCAGTGACACCCTCGCAGAATACGGCTACACCTTC. Its protein is CASSDTLAEYGYTF.